This TCR beta chain was identified during a study of cytomegalovirus exposure and HLA in healthy donors. The PCR had 60 Vbeta and 13 Jbeta primers. Here immunoSEQ multiplex PCR was the method, and the copy in TCRdb shows in-frame clones only, minus some. The sample includes around 200,000 clones, approximately 79% of them seen just once. This receptor was identified in a girl between 2 and 10 years old in good health and CMV-seronegative. The specimen was PBMCs.

CDR3 DNA sequence: TGTGCCAGCAGCTTCACAGGGGATGAGCAGTTCTTC. This gives the protein CASSFTGDEQFF. The chain carries TRBV7-9 and TRBJ2-1, with 7 bases lining up with TRBD1. J was trimmed by 8 bases and V by 3 bases; bases with no gene match: 1. Germline V lookup: CDR1 SEHNR, CDR2 FQNEAQ (reference sequence). This CDR3 region has 12 residues.